This T cell receptor beta chain came from a study of cytomegalovirus exposure and HLA in healthy donors. General study results and limits: Segments of the TCR beta V type were, in most cases, productive about 90% or about 30% of the time in an earlier analysis. Follow-up analysis found HLA locus-dependent TCR association rates, highest for DRB1 and lowest for HLA-C.

60 Vbeta and 13 Jbeta primers were used in PCR. Using immunoSEQ multiplex PCR, the repertoire was profiled, and TCRdb retains in-frame clones only, with some absent. The sample shows a few hundred thousand clones, about nine tenths of them seen only once. The length of the CDR3 is 17 residues. Germline lookup yields CDR1 GTSNPN and CDR2 SVGIG (reference sequence). After removal of 1 base from V and 0 bases from J, the junction contained 6 bases not matched to a gene. Notes on this clone: No antigen is known for it.

V and J are TRBV30 and TRBJ2-6; 7 nucleotides match TRBD1. This clonotype was obtained from a girl aged 2 to 9 in good health and CMV-seronegative. Sequencing used PBMCs. The DNA of the CDR3 is TGTGCCTGGAGTGGGACAGGAGGACCCTCTGGGGCCAACGTCCTGACTTTC. Protein sequence: CAWSGTGGPSGANVLTF.